This T cell receptor (beta chain) was profiled in a study of human T cells and chemical hapten exposure. This CDR3 contains 15 residues. Per the germline V gene, CDR1 is LNHNV and CDR2 is YYDKDF (reference sequence). Trimming stripped 5 bases from V and 5 bases from J, with 18 bases between. Each CDR3 protein gets one entry after TCRdb re-called the RACE reads with MiXCR. Of 200,000 to 300,000 distinct CDR3 sequences in the sample, more than 6.5% were seen once. Time point defined: pre-sensitization, week 0. Documented treatment: therapeutic diphenylcyclopropenone sensitization with weekly scalp DPC. This clonotype was found a few times.

The rearrangement links TRBV15 to TRBJ1-1; D may be TRBD1 (6 bases). The source is a woman aged 40 to 55 with alopecia areata. Some clones in this sample may be carry-over from other donors' samples. The sample consisted of whole blood, taken in connection with sensitization to the hapten diphenylcyclopropenone (DPC). The CDR3 DNA sequence: TGTGCCACCAGCCAGGGGTTCTCAGGCATAACTGAAGCTTTCTTT. As protein: CATSQGFSGITEAFF.